This T cell receptor beta chain originates from a study of cytomegalovirus exposure and HLA in healthy donors. Overall study findings and caveats: In vitro work confirmed that a few CMV-associated chains recognize CMV antigens. Reports showed the classifier diagnosing cytomegalovirus status with high specificity and sensitivity. Rare sequences made up most TCRs, while some public TCRs were found in many donors.

Donors came from a validation cohort of 90 to 150 subjects, distinct from the first 666-subject cohort. With respect to this clone: What it binds is not known.

V lost 5 bases and J 7 bases, leaving 9 bases between the germline ends. The CDR3 consists of 12 residues. CDR1 is SEHNR, CDR2 FQNEAQ, per germline (reference sequence). Sequenced by immunoSEQ multiplex PCR; TCRdb stores in-frame clones only, minus some. This table holds over 80,000 clones, 85% found once. V is TRBV7-9 and J is TRBJ1-5, with D possibly matching TRBD1 (6 bases). Sequencing used PBMCs. This clonotype was obtained from a young man in good health and CMV-seropositive. CDR3 region: CASSRGAQPQHF. The CDR3 DNA follows: TGTGCCAGCAGCCGGGGGGCACAGCCCCAGCATTTT.